The 20 T cell receptor beta chains below were found in one sample sequenced in a study of post-analysis software for immune sequencing data. Whole-study findings and limits: Included in a set of a few TRBV segments more frequent in patients than controls were TRBV5-6, TRBV5-1 and TRBV20-1.

Antigens of these TCRs are unknown. Carried by the TCR beta cDNA libraries were unique molecular identifiers. TCRdb reanalysed the PCR reads using MiXCR and keeps one entry per CDR3 protein. The table records more than 500,000 distinct CDR3 sequences, 30% to 40% of them present only once. The source material was blood. The receptors here all came from a girl between 2 and 17 years old with multiple sclerosis.

The genes are TRBV24-1 and TRBJ2-3, with D possibly matching TRBD1 (5 bases). The CDR3 has 14 residues. The V end lost 3 bases, the J end lost 3 bases, and 9 bases lay between the germline ends. Germline CDR1 KGHDR, CDR2 SFDVKD. The CDR3 here is CATSDSQGTDTQYF. The CDR3 coding sequence is TGTGCCACCAGTGATAGTCAGGGTACAGATACGCAGTATTTT.

V usage is TRBV11-1 and J usage is TRBJ1-2; no firm D call. Trimming pared 4 bases from V and 8 bases from J, leaving 17 bases between. CDR1 SGHAT and CDR2 FQDESV come from the germline V gene (reference sequence). The CDR3 has 14 residues. The CDR3 loop is CASSSTTSPIGYTF. CDR3 coding DNA: TGTGCCAGCAGCTCGACGACAAGCCCTATAGGCTACACCTTC.

This clonotype was detected only a few times. V is TRBV5-1 and J is TRBJ1-2, with 10 bases identical to TRBD1. J gave up 8 bases and V 4 bases, and 5 bases lay outside the gene matches. This CDR3 comprises 13 residues. Germline CDR1 is SGHRS and CDR2 is YFSETQ. The CDR3 sequence is CASSPGQGMGYTF. In nucleotides, the CDR3 is TGCGCCAGCAGCCCGGGACAGGGGATGGGCTACACCTTC.

This chain uses TRBV11-2 with TRBJ2-7; D perhaps matches TRBD1 (5 bases). Trimming took off 0 bases at V and 3 bases at J, with 9 bases between the two ends. Germline V gene lookup returns CDR1 SGHAT and CDR2 FQNNGV. This CDR3 is 14 amino acids long. For the CDR3, the DNA is TGTGCCAGCAGCTTAGATGGGGCTCACTACGAGCAGTACTTC. Its translation: CASSLDGAHYEQYF.

The rearrangement uses TRBV4-1 and TRBJ1-1; D remains unclear. CDR3 length: 14 residues. Germline V gives CDR1 MGHRA, CDR2 YSYEKL. Trimming took off 6 bases at V and 3 bases at J, with 14 bases between the two ends. The CDR3 spells CASRQRGRDTEAFF. DNA for the CDR3: TGCGCCAGCAGGCAAAGAGGTCGAGACACTGAAGCTTTCTTT.

This clonotype was seen a handful of times. The chain combines TRBV20-1 with TRBJ1-1, with D hard to call. Germline V gene lookup returns CDR1 DFQATT and CDR2 SNEGSKA (reference sequence). Trimming left V 2 bases short and J 8 bases short, with 12 bases between. This CDR3 has 12 amino acids. The CDR3 is CSARPPPGEAFF. CDR3 coding DNA: TGCAGTGCTAGACCCCCGCCCGGGGAAGCTTTCTTT.

This sequence joins TRBV7-9 and TRBJ1-2; 7 positions agree with TRBD1. Per the germline V gene, CDR1 is SEHNR and CDR2 is FQNEAQ (reference sequence). The V gene end was trimmed by 5 bases and the J gene end by 7 bases; junction bases not matched to a gene: 7. The CDR3 spans 13 residues. CDR3 region: CASSRDSEIGYTF. The CDR3 region has the DNA TGTGCCAGCAGCCGGGACAGCGAGATTGGCTACACCTTC. The complete variable domain, with remaining parts taken from reference TRBV7-9 and TRBJ1-2, reads DTGVSQNPRHKITKRGQNVTFRCDPISEHNRLYWYRQTLGQGPEFLTYFQNEAQLEKSRLLSDRFSAERPKGSFSTLEIQRTEQGDSAMYLCASSRDSEIGYTFGSGTRLTVV.

This clonotype was detected only a few times. The chain is built from TRBV5-6 and TRBJ1-2, with D perhaps matching TRBD1 (6 bases). Trimming stripped 2 bases from V and 0 bases from J, with 14 bases between. The germline CDR1 and CDR2 sequences are SGHDT and YYEEEE. This CDR3 comprises 16 residues. The CDR3, as DNA: TGTGCCAGCAGCTTCCAGGGGACCAACGCTAACTATGGCTACACCTTC. Translating it yields CASSFQGTNANYGYTF.

This clonotype is a singleton in its sample. This rearrangement joins TRBV20-1 to TRBJ2-2; 9 positions agree with TRBD2. Per germline, CDR1 DFQATT and CDR2 SNEGSKA (reference sequence). Trimming cost V 3 bases and J 0 bases; bases outside gene matches: 5. The CDR3 totals 16 residues. CDR3: CSASLLAGPNTGELFF. In nucleotides, the CDR3 is TGCAGTGCTAGTCTCCTAGCGGGGCCGAACACCGGGGAGCTGTTTTTT.

This clonotype appeared many times. The chain links TRBV7-8 to TRBJ2-7, with no clear D. Trimming removed 1 base from V and 6 bases from J, with 7 bases in between. The CDR3 sequence is 12 residues long. Looked up from germline, CDR1 is SGHVS and CDR2 is FQNEAQ. CDR3 DNA: TGTGCCAGCAGCTTAGGAGTGCGCGAGCAGTACTTC. Translated, it gives CASSLGVREQYF.

V is TRBV20-1 and J is TRBJ1-2, with D possibly TRBD1 on 6 matching bases. This CDR3 contains 15 residues. Germline V gene lookup returns CDR1 DFQATT and CDR2 SNEGSKA (reference sequence). V lost 0 bases, J lost 5 bases, and 16 bases lay in between. The chain's CDR3 is CSAREIGGPSYGYTF. The CDR3 DNA sequence: TGCAGTGCTAGAGAGATAGGGGGACCCTCTTATGGCTACACCTTC.

Turning to this clonotype: Compared with germline, one end of the junction differs, possibly owing to a read error. This rearrangement joins TRBV12-5 to TRBJ2-5, with 7 bases matching TRBD1. Per the germline V gene, CDR1 is LGHNT and CDR2 is FRNRAP. The CDR3 length is 14 residues. The CDR3: CDSGLGTDQETQYF. CDR3 sequence (DNA): TGTGATAGTGGTCTCGGGACAGACCAAGAGACCCAGTACTTC.

Points on this clonotype: One end of the junction is discordant with germline, which a read error may explain. V is TRBV7-9 and J is TRBJ2-3; no clear D. CDR3 length equals 14 residues. The germline CDR1 and CDR2 sequences are SEHNR and FQNEAQ (reference sequence). The CDR3 DNA sequence: TGTGCCGGCAGCCCTCAGGCTAGCACAGATACGCAGTATTTT. The encoded protein is CAGSPQASTDTQYF.

This clonotype turned up a few times. The rearrangement joins TRBV18 to TRBJ2-7; D uncertain. In germline, CDR1 is KGHSH, CDR2 LQKENI. With 3 bases removed from V and 3 bases from J, the gap between germline ends came to 9 bases. The CDR3 consists of 13 residues. The CDR3 sequence: CASSPSVDYEQYF. The CDR3 coding sequence is TGTGCCAGCTCACCCTCCGTGGACTACGAGCAGTACTTC. Complete variable domain (other parts from reference TRBV18 and TRBJ2-7): NAGVMQNPRHLVRRRGQEARLRCSPMKGHSHVYWYRQLPEEGLKFMVYLQKENIIDESGMPKERFSAEFPKEGPSILRIQQVVRGDSAAYFCASSPSVDYEQYFGPGTRLTVT.

The chain employs TRBV29-1 and TRBJ2-3; no reliable D call. The germline V and J ends were trimmed by 6 bases and 1 base, with 8 bases remaining between them. The CDR3 extends over 12 amino acids. The germline gives CDR1 SQVTM, CDR2 ANQGSEA. The CDR3 region has the DNA TGCAGCGTGGCCGAGGGCACAGATACGCAGTATTTT. This gives the protein CSVAEGTDTQYF.

The chain recombines TRBV4-1 with TRBJ2-3, with unresolved D. CDR3 length: 18 amino acids. Germline values: CDR1 MGHRA, CDR2 YSYEKL. The V gene lost 4 bases and the J gene lost 0 bases, with 20 bases spanning the gap. The CDR3 DNA reads TGCGCCAGCAGCCCTCTTCCTGGGCTTTCCGCTAGCACAGATACGCAGTATTTT. Its translation: CASSPLPGLSASTDTQYF.

This clonotype has a handful of counts. This chain uses TRBV11-2 with TRBJ1-5; weak D call: TRBD1 (6 bases). Trimming left V 0 bases short and J 5 bases short, with 17 bases between. The CDR3 has 17 residues. Germline CDR1 reads SGHAT; CDR2 reads FQNNGV. The CDR3 loop is CASSLDSGTPRDQPQHF. In DNA, the CDR3 is TGTGCCAGCAGCTTAGATAGTGGGACACCGCGTGATCAGCCCCAGCATTTT.

This clonotype turned up a few times. This rearrangement joins TRBV5-1 to TRBJ1-2; no reliable D call. CDR1 and CDR2 (germline): SGHRS, YFSETQ. The CDR3 is 14 amino acids. V was pared by 4 bases and J by 3 bases, with 13 bases between. The DNA for the CDR3 is TGCGCCAGCAGCCCGGGCCTTTTAGACTATGGCTACACCTTC. It yields the protein CASSPGLLDYGYTF. The variable domain in full, with the rest retrieved from reference TRBV5-1 and TRBJ1-2, is KAGVTQTPRYLIKTRGQQVTLSCSPISGHRSVSWYQQTPGQGLQFLFEYFSETQRNKGNFPGRFSGRQFSNSRSEMNVSTLELGDSALYLCASSPGLLDYGYTFGSGTRLTVV.

The CDR3 reads CASSLTPGAGSSYEQYF. For the CDR3, the DNA is TGTGCCAGCAGCTTAACCCCGGGGGCGGGGAGTTCCTACGAGCAGTACTTC. The rearrangement uses TRBV7-8 and TRBJ2-7; tentatively, D is TRBD1 or TRBD2 (6 bases each). The V end was cut by 2 bases, the J end by 1 base, with 18 bases between. Germline CDR1 reads SGHVS; CDR2 reads FQNEAQ. The CDR3 contains 17 residues.

V and J are TRBV20-1 and TRBJ2-5; D unclear. V shed 1 base and J shed 1 base, with 10 bases lying between them. In germline, CDR1 is DFQATT, CDR2 SNEGSKA (reference sequence). The CDR3 covers 14 residues. The CDR3 DNA follows: TGCAGTGCTAGAGGTGACGGAAGCCAAGAGACCCAGTACTTC. Its translation is CSARGDGSQETQYF.